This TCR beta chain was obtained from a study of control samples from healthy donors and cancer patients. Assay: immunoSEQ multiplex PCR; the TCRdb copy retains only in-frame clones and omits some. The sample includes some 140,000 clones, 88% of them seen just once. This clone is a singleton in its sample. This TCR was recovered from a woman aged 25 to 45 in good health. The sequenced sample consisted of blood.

In DNA, the CDR3 is TGCGCCAGCAGCCTGGGGACAGCCAACACCGGGGAGCTGTTTTTT. Translating gives CASSLGTANTGELFF. The chain carries TRBV5-1 and TRBJ2-2, with TRBD1 matching over 7 bases. With V trimmed by 4 bases and J by 2 bases, 5 bases remained unmatched. Germline V lookup: CDR1 SGHRS, CDR2 YFSETQ. The CDR3 has 15 amino acids.